One and the same sample provided the 21 T cell receptor beta chains below, sequenced in a study of T cells in Graves' hyperthyroidism and ophthalmopathy. There were TCR beta CDR3 regions amplified from RNA transcripts. HTBI primers were the set used in a first-round RT-PCR of the TCR CDR3. TCRdb redid the calling of the multiplex PCR reads with MiXCR, one entry per CDR3 protein. The sample carries more than 350,000 distinct CDR3 sequences, roughly a sixth recorded once. Sequenced: blood. These receptor sequences come from a woman aged 30 to 39 with Graves' hyperthyroidism that later progressed to Graves' ophthalmopathy.

The sample holds many counts of this clonotype. V is TRBV3-1 and J is TRBJ2-1; 12 bases map to TRBD2. In germline, CDR1 is LGHDT, CDR2 YNNKEL (reference sequence). The CDR3 spans 17 residues. V shed 4 bases and J 8 bases; nucleotides not matched to a gene: 12. CDR3 residues: CASSLITTSGSYDEQFF. CDR3 in DNA: TGTGCCAGCAGCCTAATAACGACTAGCGGGAGTTATGATGAGCAGTTCTTC.

The chain links TRBV28 to TRBJ1-2, with 8 bases aligning to TRBD1. Looked up from germline, CDR1 is MDHEN and CDR2 is SYDVKM. With V trimmed by 5 bases and J by 3 bases, 11 bases remained unmatched. The CDR3 has 16 amino acids. The CDR3 region is CASSPPGQASDYGYTF. The CDR3, as DNA: TGTGCCAGCAGTCCTCCGGGACAGGCTTCCGACTATGGCTACACCTTC.

This clonotype has just a few counts. The V call is TRBV10-2, the J call TRBJ2-1; possibly TRBD2 for D (5 bases). From germline, CDR1 is WSHSY and CDR2 SAAADI. Trimming pared 4 bases from V and 8 bases from J, leaving 15 bases between. The CDR3 totals 14 residues. In DNA, the CDR3 is TGCGCCAGCAGTGTTATATTAGCGACCGATGAGCAGTTCTTC. This encodes CASSVILATDEQFF.

This clonotype showed up many times. In DNA form, the CDR3 reads TGTGCCAGCTTTGGACCGCCCTACAATGAGCAGTTCTTC. As protein: CASFGPPYNEQFF. J is TRBJ2-1 and V is TRBV27; D call uncertain. This CDR3 has 13 amino acids. With 8 bases removed from V and 2 bases from J, the gap between germline ends came to 10 bases. Germline values: CDR1 MNHEY, CDR2 SMNVEV (reference sequence).

This clonotype has a count of ten or more. V is TRBV30 and J is TRBJ2-7; D remains unclear. Germline loops: CDR1 GTSNPN, CDR2 SVGIG (reference sequence). This CDR3 is built from 11 residues. The germline V and J ends were trimmed by 4 bases and 1 base, with 5 bases remaining between them. CDR3 protein: CAWIDSYEQYF. In DNA, the CDR3 is TGTGCCTGGATTGATTCCTACGAGCAGTACTTC.

This clonotype was recorded many times. V and J are TRBV5-1 and TRBJ2-1; D remains ambiguous. CDR1 SGHRS and CDR2 YFSETQ come from the germline V gene. The CDR3 loop spans 12 amino acids. Trimming shortened V by 1 base and J by 6 bases, and 5 bases separated the two germline ends. The DNA for the CDR3 is TGCGCCAGCAGCTTGTCCAGCAATGAGCAGTTCTTC. It is translated as CASSLSSNEQFF.

The genes are TRBV10-3 and TRBJ2-7, with 9 nucleotides matching TRBD1. This CDR3 has 14 residues. The J segment lost 3 bases and the V segment lost 10 bases, leaving 10 bases of the junction unmatched. Germline-derived CDR1 and CDR2 are ENHRY and SYGVKD. DNA for the CDR3: TGTGCCAGCCTCAGAACAGGGGGCCACTACGAGCAGTACTTC. Amino acids: CASLRTGGHYEQYF.

This clonotype has a count of ten or more. The chain combines TRBV20-1 with TRBJ2-2; D possibly uses TRBD1 or TRBD2 (6 bases each). The CDR3 spans 21 residues. Germline CDR1 is DFQATT and CDR2 is SNEGSKA (reference sequence). V dropped 6 bases and J dropped 0 bases, with 32 bases sitting between them. This chain's CDR3 is CSAQPAGAQGGRGANTGELFF. CDR3 DNA: TGCAGTGCCCAACCGGCAGGGGCCCAAGGGGGGCGGGGAGCGAACACCGGGGAGCTGTTTTTT.

This clonotype was counted at least ten times. The chain employs TRBV19 and TRBJ1-2; perhaps TRBD1 as D (6 bases). CDR3 length: 14 amino acids. V lost 3 bases and J 2 bases, leaving 10 bases between the germline ends. Germline CDR1 LNHDA, CDR2 SQIVND (reference sequence). The DNA for the CDR3 is TGTGCCAGTAGTATGTCCGGGGGCAACTATGGCTACACCTTC. Its protein is CASSMSGGNYGYTF.

The V gene is TRBV19, the J gene TRBJ2-1; the match to TRBD1 covers 10 bases. The CDR3 has 14 amino acids. Germline CDR1 LNHDA, CDR2 SQIVND (reference sequence). J lost 9 bases, V lost 5 bases, and 7 bases had no gene match. Here the CDR3 DNA reads TGTGCCAGTAGTGACAGGGGGCTTTTCTGTGAGCAGTTCTTC. Translated: CASSDRGLFCEQFF.

The chain joins TRBV5-5 to TRBJ1-3; D possibly corresponds to TRBD1 (5 bases). The CDR3 runs to 14 residues. The ends were cut back, 2 bases at V and 4 bases at J, with 10 bases in the middle. Germline V gene lookup returns CDR1 SGHKS and CDR2 YYEKEE (reference sequence). CDR3 in DNA: TGTGCCAGCAGCTTAGACAGTTTGGGAAACACCATATATTTT. It codes for CASSLDSLGNTIYF.

This clonotype was seen a few times. The chain is built from TRBV10-3 and TRBJ1-2, with unresolved D. This CDR3 has 12 amino acids. V lost 5 bases to trimming and J lost 3 bases, with 7 bases between them. Looked up from germline, CDR1 is ENHRY and CDR2 is SYGVKD. As DNA, the CDR3 is TGTGCCATCAGTATGCCAGACTATGGCTACACCTTC. Translated, it gives CAISMPDYGYTF.

This clonotype has a count of ten or more. CDR3 sequence reads: CASSFGAYEQYF. The CDR3 nucleotides are TGTGCCAGCAGTTTCGGGGCCTACGAGCAGTACTTC. The chain uses TRBV28 and TRBJ2-7, with D possibly being TRBD2 (5 bases). The CDR3 contains 12 residues. CDR1 and CDR2 (germline): MDHEN, SYDVKM. Trimming left V 3 bases short and J 2 bases short, with 5 bases between.

This clonotype showed up many times. This CDR3 reads CASSLGGGNYGYTF. The CDR3 nucleotides are TGTGCCAGCAGTTTAGGAGGGGGTAACTATGGCTACACCTTC. This sequence joins TRBV28 and TRBJ1-2; perhaps TRBD1 as D (6 bases). There are 14 residues in the CDR3. The V and J ends lost 2 bases and 1 base respectively, with 8 bases between them. Looked up from germline, CDR1 is MDHEN and CDR2 is SYDVKM.

J is TRBJ1-1 and V is TRBV7-9; TRBD1 might be the D (5 bases). CDR1 SEHNR and CDR2 FQNEAQ come from the germline V gene (reference sequence). Trimming shortened V by 5 bases and J by 1 base, and 14 bases separated the two germline ends. This CDR3 region has 15 residues. CDR3 nucleotide sequence: TGTGCCAGCAGCGGACGGGGCTCGTCGAACACTGAAGCTTTCTTT. Protein sequence: CASSGRGSSNTEAFF.

This clonotype was recorded at least ten times. V and J are TRBV20-1 and TRBJ1-1; D may be TRBD1 (5 bases). The CDR3 length is 13 residues. Germline CDR1 and CDR2: DFQATT and SNEGSKA (reference sequence). Deletions cut 0 bases from V and 7 bases from J, with 12 bases between. The CDR3 sequence is CSARDREGLEAFF. The CDR3 bases are TGCAGTGCTAGAGATCGGGAGGGACTTGAAGCTTTCTTT.

At least ten counts were recorded for this clonotype. This rearrangement joins TRBV28 to TRBJ2-5, with 10 bases aligning to TRBD1. The germline CDR1 and CDR2 sequences are MDHEN and SYDVKM. CDR3 size: 15 residues. Trimming removed 5 bases from V and 5 bases from J; junction bases left unmatched: 8. The CDR3, as DNA: TGTGCCAGCAGTACAGGGACAGGGGTGAGGGAGACCCAGTACTTC. Translating gives CASSTGTGVRETQYF.

This clonotype was seen repeatedly, ten times or more. The gene calls are TRBV20-1 and TRBJ2-1, with 9 bases lining up with TRBD2. V lost 0 bases and J lost 5; bases outside the gene matches: 5. Germline CDR1 DFQATT, CDR2 SNEGSKA (reference sequence). The CDR3 runs 15 residues. The CDR3 region is CSARDLSGSDNEQFF. CDR3 DNA sequence: TGCAGTGCTAGAGATCTTAGCGGGAGTGACAATGAGCAGTTCTTC.

This clonotype was counted a few times. The chain uses TRBV12-3 or TRBV12-4 and TRBJ1-5, with D maybe TRBD1 (6 bases). The CDR3 is 15 amino acids. The V end lost 5 bases, the J end lost 8 bases, and 19 bases lay between the germline ends. In nucleotides, the CDR3 is TGTGCCAGCAGTGCCCCCGGGACACCGAGTGAGCCCCAGCATTTT. Its protein product is CASSAPGTPSEPQHF.

The V call is TRBV11-1, the J call TRBJ2-1; 10 nucleotides agree with TRBD1. Germline CDR1 and CDR2: SGHAT and FQDESV (reference sequence). V shed 5 bases and J 6 bases; nucleotides not matched to a gene: 13. CDR3 size: 17 residues. The CDR3 reads CASSAGTGVAGGNEQFF. CDR3 DNA sequence: TGTGCCAGCAGCGCCGGGACAGGGGTCGCGGGGGGCAATGAGCAGTTCTTC.

The chain is built from TRBV2 and TRBJ2-7, with 10 bases lining up with TRBD1. V was clipped by 1 base and J by 4 bases; unmatched bases: 4. Per germline, CDR1 SNHLY and CDR2 FYNNEI. The CDR3 has 15 amino acids. The CDR3 spells CASSEEGTGVYEQYF. For the CDR3, the DNA is TGTGCCAGCAGTGAAGAAGGGACAGGGGTGTACGAGCAGTACTTC.